One and the same sample provided the 31 T cell receptor beta chains below, sequenced in a study of cytomegalovirus exposure and HLA in healthy donors (dated by TCRdb to about 2017). The library came from the immunoSEQ multiplex PCR assay. The multiplex PCR relied on a mix of 60 forward primers for TCR Vbeta segments and 13 reverse primers for TCR Jbeta segments. TCRdb mirrors the immuneACCESS table, restricted to in-frame sequences. Some clones are absent from its copies; in checked studies, under half trace to an unresolved V gene, and the reason for the others is unknown. The sample table lists about 120,000 clones, around 82% of them with a count of one. Clones ranked in the top ten supply 0.95% to 1.5% of the sample. The specimen was PBMCs. Source of these receptors: a female donor in good health and CMV-seronegative.

The chain is built from TRBV29-1 and TRBJ1-2; D might be TRBD1 (6 bases). From germline, CDR1 is SQVTM and CDR2 ANQGSEA. This CDR3 contains 15 residues. V lost 6 bases to trimming and J lost 6 bases, with 23 bases between them. The CDR3 coding sequence is TGCAGCGTCATAACGATACCAGGGGATTCGAATGGCTACACCTTC. Translation: CSVITIPGDSNGYTF.

This chain joins TRBV2 and TRBJ1-2; D not certain. The germline V gene encodes CDR1 SNHLY and CDR2 FYNNEI. The V gene lost 5 bases and the J gene lost 6 bases, with 13 bases spanning the gap. This CDR3 has 13 residues. CDR3 sequence: CASSRLLLDGYTF. DNA of the CDR3: TGTGCCAGCAGTCGACTGCTTCTGGATGGCTACACCTTC.

This clone was detected a few times. The rearrangement joins TRBV6-5 to TRBJ1-5; D gene uncertain. Trimming shortened V by 6 bases and J by 0 bases, and 12 bases separated the two germline ends. The CDR3 has 15 amino acids. Per the germline V gene, CDR1 is MNHEY and CDR2 is SVGAGI. This chain's CDR3 is CASSQGRPSNQPQHF. DNA for the CDR3: TGTGCCAGCAGCCAAGGGAGGCCTAGCAATCAGCCCCAGCATTTT.

This rearrangement joins TRBV5-1 to TRBJ2-1; TRBD2 matches at 8 bases. The germline V gene encodes CDR1 SGHRS and CDR2 YFSETQ. The CDR3 contains 15 residues. J lost 10 bases, V lost 2 bases, and 11 bases had no gene match. The DNA for the CDR3 is TGCGCCAGCAGCTTCAGCGGGGGCCCCTCCAGGGAGCAGTTCTTC. It translates to CASSFSGGPSREQFF.

The genes are TRBV2 and TRBJ1-4, with D possibly TRBD1 on 5 matching bases. The CDR3 sequence is 15 residues long. Trimming pared 8 bases from V and 10 bases from J, leaving 23 bases between. Germline V gene sequence: CDR1 SNHLY, CDR2 FYNNEI. The CDR3 region has the DNA TGTGCCAGCTCACCCGGGGCGGCTACAGCGGGAAAACTGTTTTTT. Translated: CASSPGAATAGKLFF.

J is TRBJ2-7 and V is TRBV28, with a weak D call TRBD1 (6 bases). The V gene's germline CDR1 is MDHEN and CDR2 SYDVKM. The CDR3 sequence is 16 residues long. V lost 5 bases and J 0 bases, leaving 17 bases between the germline ends. CDR3 sequence reads: CASSITQGFRSYEQYF. As DNA, the CDR3 is TGTGCCAGCAGTATAACCCAGGGGTTTCGCTCCTACGAGCAGTACTTC. The full variable domain, in which reference TRBV28 and TRBJ2-7 provide the parts outside the CDR3, is DVKVTQSSRYLVKRTGEKVFLECVQDMDHENMFWYRQDPGLGLRLIYFSYDVKMKEKGDIPEGYSVSREKKERFSLILESASTNQTSMYLCASSITQGFRSYEQYFGPGTRLTVT.

V is TRBV18 and J is TRBJ1-4; the D is unclear. Germline-derived CDR1 and CDR2 are KGHSH and LQKENI. V was shortened by 2 bases and J by 6 bases, with 13 bases between the two germline ends. This CDR3 spans 15 amino acids. CDR3 region: CASSPSGRRDEKLFF. CDR3 nucleotides: TGTGCCAGCTCACCAAGCGGGCGCCGGGATGAAAAACTGTTTTTT.

The chain recombines TRBV11-2 with TRBJ2-6; 11 nucleotides line up with TRBD1. CDR1 is SGHAT and CDR2 is FQNNGV in the germline V gene. Trimming removed 1 base from V and 3 bases from J; junction bases left unmatched: 5. The length of the CDR3 is 18 residues. CDR3 DNA sequence: TGTGCCAGCAGCTTAGGGACAGGGGGCCTGGTTGGGGCCAACGTCCTGACTTTC. Encoded protein: CASSLGTGGLVGANVLTF.

The chain recombines TRBV28 with TRBJ1-2; no definite D call. Looked up from germline, CDR1 is MDHEN and CDR2 is SYDVKM. V was trimmed by 5 bases and J by 8 bases, leaving 12 bases between them. This CDR3 contains 12 residues. The CDR3 bases are TGTGCCAGCAGTGACGGGGTCGGGGGCTACACCTTC. Residues: CASSDGVGGYTF.

The chain recombines TRBV5-5 with TRBJ2-1; 7 bases fit TRBD2. Germline V lookup: CDR1 SGHKS, CDR2 YYEKEE (reference sequence). With 4 bases clipped from V and 0 bases from J, the junction kept 7 bases outside the gene matches. This CDR3 comprises 16 residues. The CDR3 coding sequence is TGTGCCAGCAGCCGTGGGACTACCAGCTCCTACAATGAGCAGTTCTTC. This gives the protein CASSRGTTSSYNEQFF.

V and J are TRBV6-1 and TRBJ1-1, with a weak D call TRBD1 (5 bases). The CDR3 extends over 14 amino acids. Germline CDR1 and CDR2: MNHNS and SASEGT. The ends were cut back, 7 bases at V and 1 base at J, with 13 bases in the middle. The CDR3 loop reads CASTVGGRNTEAFF. In nucleotides, the CDR3 is TGTGCCAGCACGGTCGGGGGTAGGAACACTGAAGCTTTCTTT.

The chain carries TRBV18 and TRBJ2-3, with a possible D match to TRBD2 (5 bases). The V end lost 0 bases, the J end lost 6 bases, and 10 bases lay between the germline ends. Germline CDR1 reads KGHSH; CDR2 reads LQKENI. The CDR3 is 14 residues long. CDR3 DNA: TGTGCCAGCTCACCACCGGAGGTCCGGGATACGCAGTATTTT. Translated: CASSPPEVRDTQYF.

The chain is built from TRBV2 and TRBJ2-4, with D unclear. V was shortened by 10 bases and J by 8 bases, with 18 bases between the two germline ends. CDR1 and CDR2 from the germline V gene are SNHLY and FYNNEI. This CDR3 is 13 amino acids long. In nucleotides, the CDR3 is TGTGCCACCACCCCCCGCCGTGGAGACATTCAGTACTTC. Protein sequence: CATTPRRGDIQYF.

Worth noting for this clone: The same CDR3 can be traced to other DNA sequences in this sample. The genes are TRBV6-5 and TRBJ1-2, with TRBD1 matching over 9 bases. CDR3 size: 13 residues. Germline CDR1 is MNHEY and CDR2 is SVGAGI. The V segment lost 6 bases and the J segment 4 bases; nucleotides outside the gene matches: 3. The CDR3 here is CASSKDRGYGYTF. CDR3 nucleotide sequence: TGTGCCAGCAGCAAGGACAGGGGCTATGGCTACACCTTC.

The chain links TRBV11-1 to TRBJ2-7; 7 bases align to TRBD1. The CDR3 runs to 16 residues. V dropped 1 base and J dropped 0; count of bases not matched to a gene: 6. Germline CDR1 and CDR2: SGHAT and FQDESV (reference sequence). The CDR3 here is CASSLGPTGSSYEQYF. For the CDR3, the DNA is TGTGCCAGCAGCTTAGGCCCGACAGGGAGCTCCTACGAGCAGTACTTC.

The chain carries TRBV6-4 and TRBJ2-1, with TRBD2 matching over 8 bases. Germline V gene data show CDR1 as MRHNA and CDR2 as SNTAGT. Trimming at V came to 4 bases and at J to 8 bases, leaving 4 bases not matched to a gene. This CDR3 contains 13 residues. CDR3 residues: CASSGREGDEQFF. CDR3 coding DNA: TGTGCCAGCAGTGGACGGGAGGGCGATGAGCAGTTCTTC.

This chain uses TRBV7-9 with TRBJ2-1; 7 bases are shared with TRBD2. CDR1 is SEHNR, CDR2 FQNEAQ, per germline (reference sequence). CDR3 length: 15 amino acids. V trimming: 5 bases; J trimming: 0 bases; junction bases outside the gene matches: 4. The CDR3 protein is CASSIPGGSYNEQFF. CDR3 DNA: TGTGCCAGCAGCATTCCGGGGGGCTCCTACAATGAGCAGTTCTTC.

This chain joins TRBV2 and TRBJ1-5; possibly TRBD1 for D (6 bases). Germline CDR1 and CDR2: SNHLY and FYNNEI. V lost 2 bases and J 2 bases, leaving 13 bases between the germline ends. The length of the CDR3 is 16 residues. CDR3 in amino acids: CASSESDPGGNQPQHF. The CDR3 DNA reads as TGTGCCAGCAGTGAAAGTGACCCAGGGGGCAATCAGCCCCAGCATTTT.

This clone was observed a handful of times. This chain joins TRBV21-1 and TRBJ1-5. TRBV21-1 corresponds to a pseudogene. The CDR3 extends over 18 amino acids. The CDR3 reads CASSKVLAGGVGNQPQHF. The CDR3 DNA reads TGTGCCAGCAGCAAAGTACTAGCCGGGGGGGTTGGCAATCAGCCCCAGCATTTT.

The V call is TRBV11-3, the J call TRBJ2-7; 8 positions agree with TRBD2. This CDR3 region has 13 residues. Germline V gene lookup returns CDR1 SGHNT and CDR2 YENEEA. V was pared by 1 base and J by 9 bases, with 5 bases of the junction left unmatched. DNA of the CDR3: TGTGCCAGCAGCTTAGCGGGAGGGTCGGGGCAGTACTTC. Protein: CASSLAGGSGQYF.

This clone showed up just once. Relative to the germline gene, one junction end is altered; a read error may explain this. This chain uses TRBV7-9 with TRBJ2-5; 9 positions agree with TRBD2. The CDR3 loop spans 16 amino acids. Per germline, CDR1 SEHNR and CDR2 FQNEAQ (reference sequence). The CDR3, as DNA: TGTTCCAGCAGCCGGACTAGCGTCATACTACAAGAGACCCAGTACTTC. This gives the protein CSSSRTSVILQETQYF.

With regard to this clone: At one boundary the junction diverges from the germline segment, which might be a read error. V is TRBV7-7 and J is TRBJ2-5, with D maybe TRBD1 (6 bases). This CDR3 has 15 amino acids. CDR1 SSHAT and CDR2 FNYEAQ come from the germline V gene (reference sequence). CDR3 sequence: CASSLRTALQETQYF. As DNA, the CDR3 is TGTGCTAGCAGCTTAAGGACAGCCCTCCAAGAGACCCAGTACTTC.

The chain links TRBV2 to TRBJ2-3; D is possibly TRBD2 (6 bases). Germline V gene data show CDR1 as SNHLY and CDR2 as FYNNEI. The CDR3 extends over 14 amino acids. Trimming pared 3 bases from V and 3 bases from J, leaving 10 bases between. CDR3 in DNA: TGTGCCAGCAGTGAGAAGCGGGTAACAGATACGCAGTATTTT. Its protein product is CASSEKRVTDTQYF.

This clone has more than one count but fewer than ten. This CDR3 is CASRDRGSGNTIYF. DNA for the CDR3: TGTGCCAGCAGAGACAGAGGCTCTGGAAACACCATATATTTT. J is TRBJ1-3 and V is TRBV2; a possible D gene is TRBD1 (5 bases). Trimming stripped 6 bases from V and 0 bases from J, with 9 bases between. From germline, CDR1 is SNHLY and CDR2 FYNNEI. This CDR3 comprises 14 residues.

The V gene is TRBV18, the J gene TRBJ1-4; D is possibly TRBD1 (6 bases). Trimming cost V 6 bases and J 0 bases, with 11 bases left between them. The CDR3 extends over 15 amino acids. Germline loops: CDR1 KGHSH, CDR2 LQKENI. CDR3 protein: CASSPGTPTNEKLFF. The CDR3 DNA sequence: TGTGCCAGCTCCCCTGGGACACCAACTAATGAAAAACTGTTTTTT.

The chain employs TRBV18 and TRBJ2-1, with a weak D call TRBD1 (5 bases). V was cut by 4 bases and J by 7 bases, with 17 bases left in between. The CDR3 is 15 residues long. CDR1 and CDR2 from the germline V gene are KGHSH and LQKENI. The CDR3 here is CASSLRTTPWNEQFF. The CDR3 nucleotides are TGTGCCAGCTCACTGCGGACAACTCCGTGGAATGAGCAGTTCTTC.

The chain combines TRBV11-2 with TRBJ1-1; weak D call: TRBD1 (5 bases). This CDR3 has 15 residues. The V and J ends lost 3 bases and 0 bases respectively, with 11 bases between them. The germline CDR1 and CDR2 sequences are SGHAT and FQNNGV. The DNA of the CDR3 is TGTGCCAGCAGCTTCTCAGGGTCCATGAACACTGAAGCTTTCTTT. Its translation is CASSFSGSMNTEAFF.

The chain joins TRBV9 to TRBJ2-1; 11 positions match TRBD2. Germline CDR1 and CDR2: SGDLS and YYNGEE. The J segment lost 4 bases and the V segment lost 4 bases, leaving 7 bases of the junction unmatched. CDR3 length: 16 amino acids. In nucleotides, the CDR3 is TGTGCCAGCAGCCCCCGGCGACTAGCGGGGTACAATGAGCAGTTCTTC. Translation gives CASSPRRLAGYNEQFF.

The chain carries TRBV7-3 and TRBJ2-1; D is unclear. This CDR3 is 14 amino acids long. Germline V lookup: CDR1 SGHTA, CDR2 FQGTGA. V lost 0 bases and J lost 4, with 7 bases in between. CDR3 sequence (DNA): TGTGCCAGCAGCTTAACTCCAGGATACAATGAGCAGTTCTTC. Translating gives CASSLTPGYNEQFF.

V is TRBV2 and J is TRBJ1-5; a weak D match, TRBD1 (5 bases). CDR3 length: 16 amino acids. With 0 bases removed from V and 0 bases from J, the gap between germline ends came to 9 bases. Per the germline V gene, CDR1 is SNHLY and CDR2 is FYNNEI. The chain's CDR3 is CASSEAPGISNQPQHF. As DNA, the CDR3 is TGTGCCAGCAGTGAAGCGCCAGGGATTAGCAATCAGCCCCAGCATTTT.

This clone was counted a few times. The chain couples TRBV7-8 to TRBJ1-1, with 11 bases identical to TRBD1. The CDR3 totals 15 residues. J was trimmed by 1 base and V by 4 bases; bases with no gene match: 2. Germline-derived CDR1 and CDR2 are SGHVS and FQNEAQ. The CDR3 sequence is CASSSGQGGNTEAFF. In DNA, the CDR3 is TGTGCCAGCAGCTCGGGACAGGGGGGGAACACTGAAGCTTTCTTT.